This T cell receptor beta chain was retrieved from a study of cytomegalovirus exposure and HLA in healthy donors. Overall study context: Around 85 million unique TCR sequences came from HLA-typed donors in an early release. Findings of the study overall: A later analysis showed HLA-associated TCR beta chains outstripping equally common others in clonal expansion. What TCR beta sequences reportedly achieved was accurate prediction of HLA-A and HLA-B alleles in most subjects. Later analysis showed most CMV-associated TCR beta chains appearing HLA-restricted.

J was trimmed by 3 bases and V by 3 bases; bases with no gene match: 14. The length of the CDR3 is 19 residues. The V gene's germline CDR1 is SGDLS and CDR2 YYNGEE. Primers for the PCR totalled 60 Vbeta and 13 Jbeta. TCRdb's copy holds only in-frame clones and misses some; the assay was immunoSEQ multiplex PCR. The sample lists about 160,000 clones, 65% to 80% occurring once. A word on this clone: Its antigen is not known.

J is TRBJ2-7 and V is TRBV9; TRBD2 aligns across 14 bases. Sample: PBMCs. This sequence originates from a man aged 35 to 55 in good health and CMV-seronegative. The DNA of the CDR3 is TGTGCCAGCAGCGCCGTCCATCCGGGACTAGCGGGAGAACTCTACGAGCAGTACTTC. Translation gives CASSAVHPGLAGELYEQYF. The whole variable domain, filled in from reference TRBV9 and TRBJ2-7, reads DSGVTQTPKHLITATGQRVTLRCSPRSGDLSVYWYQQSLDQGLQFLIQYYNGEERAKGNILERFSAQQFPDLHSELNLSSLELGDSALYFCASSAVHPGLAGELYEQYFGPGTRLTVT.